These 28 T cell receptor beta chains came from one sample sequenced in a study of cytomegalovirus exposure and HLA in healthy donors. It was with 60 Vbeta and 13 Jbeta primers that the PCR ran. The protocol was immunoSEQ multiplex PCR, while the TCRdb copy is restricted to in-frame clones and leaves out a portion. The repertoire includes around 150,000 clones, approximately 85% of them detected once, and roughly 2.2% sits in the top ten. Sequencing was performed on PBMCs. These receptor sequences come from a man in his late teens or twenties in good health and CMV-seropositive.

The rearrangement joins TRBV2 to TRBJ2-1; 7 bases match TRBD2. V was pared by 6 bases and J by 11 bases, with 16 bases of the junction left unmatched. The CDR3 runs 15 residues. Germline V CDR1 and CDR2: SNHLY, FYNNEI. The CDR3 here is CASSQRDFGSVKQFF. In nucleotides, the CDR3 is TGTGCCAGCAGCCAGCGGGACTTCGGTTCGGTTAAGCAGTTCTTC.

The genes are TRBV2 and TRBJ2-7; weak D call: TRBD1 (6 bases). The CDR3 spans 11 residues. Trimming stripped 9 bases from V and 1 base from J, with 7 bases between. The germline CDR1 and CDR2 sequences are SNHLY and FYNNEI. As DNA, the CDR3 is TGTGCCAGTGGACAGTCCTACGAGCAGTACTTC. This sequence encodes CASGQSYEQYF.

This clone was seen just once. The gene calls are TRBV6-6 and TRBJ2-1, with 11 bases matching TRBD2. This CDR3 is built from 15 residues. Per the germline V gene, CDR1 is MNHNY and CDR2 is SVGAGI (reference sequence). V was clipped by 6 bases and J by 4 bases; unmatched bases: 5. The CDR3: CASSPSGGTYNEQFF. In DNA, the CDR3 is TGTGCCAGCAGCCCTAGCGGGGGGACATACAATGAGCAGTTCTTC.

The CDR3: CASSFSGTRVSYGYTF. In DNA form, the CDR3 reads TGTGCCAGCAGCTTTTCCGGGACTCGTGTTTCCTATGGCTACACCTTC. The chain employs TRBV7-8 and TRBJ1-2; D is perhaps TRBD1 (5 bases). Germline CDR1 is SGHVS and CDR2 is FQNEAQ. Deletions cut 3 bases from V and 4 bases from J, with 18 bases between. This CDR3 spans 16 amino acids. Full variable domain (remainder filled in from reference TRBV7-8 and TRBJ1-2): GAGVSQSPRYKVAKRGQDVALRCDPISGHVSLFWYQQALGQGPEFLTYFQNEAQLDKSGLPSDRFFAERPEGSVSTLKIQRTQQEDSAVYLCASSFSGTRVSYGYTFGSGTRLTVV.

This clone occurred a few times. The chain recombines TRBV5-4 with TRBJ1-2; perhaps TRBD1 as D (5 bases). Per germline, CDR1 SGHNT and CDR2 YYREEE (reference sequence). V lost 3 bases and J 4 bases, leaving 16 bases between the germline ends. The CDR3 loop spans 15 amino acids. The CDR3 spells CASSWDPAGGYGYTF. The CDR3 nucleotides read TGTGCCAGCAGCTGGGACCCCGCGGGAGGCTATGGCTACACCTTC. Supplemented by reference TRBV5-4 and TRBJ1-2, the full variable domain reads ETGVTQSPTHLIKTRGQQVTLRCSSQSGHNTVSWYQQALGQGPQFIFQYYREEENGRGNFPPRFSGLQFPNYSSELNVNALELDDSALYLCASSWDPAGGYGYTFGSGTRLTVV.

V and J are TRBV9 and TRBJ2-1, with 7 bases that match TRBD1. Germline V lookup: CDR1 SGDLS, CDR2 YYNGEE. Germline trimming cut 3 bases from V and 4 bases from J; bases unmatched to any gene: 1. CDR3 length: 13 residues. This CDR3 is CASSGTGYNEQFF. The CDR3, as DNA: TGTGCCAGCAGCGGGACAGGATACAATGAGCAGTTCTTC.

In nucleotides, the CDR3 is TGCGCCAGCAGCCGGGGGACTAGCGGGGGGCCTCAAACAAACTACGAGCAGTACTTC. Encoded protein: CASSRGTSGGPQTNYEQYF. The J gene is TRBJ2-7, the V gene TRBV5-1; TRBD2 matches at 15 bases. The V gene's germline CDR1 is SGHRS and CDR2 YFSETQ. The V gene end was trimmed by 4 bases and the J gene end by 3 bases; junction bases not matched to a gene: 14. The CDR3 runs to 19 residues.

The rearrangement uses TRBV6-4 and TRBJ2-1, with D possibly matching TRBD2 (5 bases). This CDR3 region has 15 residues. Trimming took off 3 bases at V and 6 bases at J, with 15 bases between the two ends. The germline V gene has CDR1 MRHNA and CDR2 SNTAGT. CDR3 nucleotide sequence: TGTGCCAGCAGTGAGATGGCCGGGATAAGCAATGAGCAGTTCTTC. Translation: CASSEMAGISNEQFF.

The chain couples TRBV7-2 to TRBJ2-5; TRBD2 might be the D (6 bases). V lost 4 bases, J lost 2 bases, and 14 bases lay in between. Germline V CDR1 and CDR2: SGHTA, FQGNSA. The CDR3 is 15 residues long. In DNA, the CDR3 is TGTGCCAGCAGCTGGCGCCGGGGGAATCAAGAGACCCAGTACTTC. As protein: CASSWRRGNQETQYF.

The chain is built from TRBV5-1 and TRBJ2-5, with 7 bases identical to TRBD1. V lost 4 bases, J lost 2 bases, and 8 bases stayed unmatched. Germline CDR1 is SGHRS and CDR2 is YFSETQ. The CDR3 runs 15 residues. The CDR3 protein is CASSPHLTGQETQYF. DNA for the CDR3: TGCGCCAGCAGCCCTCATCTGACAGGGCAAGAGACCCAGTACTTC.

The genes are TRBV9 and TRBJ1-1, with 8 nucleotides matching TRBD1. Germline CDR1 reads SGDLS; CDR2 reads YYNGEE. The CDR3 runs to 15 residues. V shed 3 bases and J 1 base; nucleotides not matched to a gene: 5. The CDR3 region is CASSDPGTGNTEAFF. The DNA of the CDR3 is TGTGCCAGCAGCGACCCCGGGACAGGGAACACTGAAGCTTTCTTT.

This clone has a single count. This chain joins TRBV27 and TRBJ2-7, with TRBD1 matching 11 bases. The germline V gene has CDR1 MNHEY and CDR2 SMNVEV (reference sequence). CDR3 length equals 15 residues. V gave up 2 bases and J gave up 0 bases; unmatched junction bases: 0. CDR3 in DNA: TGTGCCAGCAGTTTAGGGACAGGGGGCTCCTACGAGCAGTACTTC. Its translation: CASSLGTGGSYEQYF.

The chain is built from TRBV4-3 and TRBJ1-5, with D maybe TRBD1 (5 bases). The CDR3 is 16 amino acids. Trimming removed 0 bases from V and 5 bases from J, with 14 bases in between. Germline CDR1 is LGHNA and CDR2 is YSLEER. The CDR3 protein is CASSQDRGLQDQPQHF. DNA for the CDR3: TGCGCCAGCAGCCAAGATCGGGGGTTGCAGGATCAGCCCCAGCATTTT.

The V and J genes are TRBV19 and TRBJ2-1; TRBD2 matches 13 bases. This CDR3 comprises 17 residues. J was trimmed by 9 bases and V by 1 base; bases with no gene match: 9. In germline, CDR1 is LNHDA, CDR2 SQIVND (reference sequence). The CDR3 DNA sequence: TGTGCCAGTAGTATAGGGGGACTAGCGGGGACCCGAGTTGAGCAGTTCTTC. This codes for CASSIGGLAGTRVEQFF.

The rearrangement joins TRBV7-2 to TRBJ2-1; 13 bases fit TRBD2. The CDR3 is made up of 16 amino acids. V lost 5 bases, J lost 8 bases, and 9 bases stayed unmatched. Germline lookup yields CDR1 SGHTA and CDR2 FQGNSA. This chain's CDR3 is CASSPWTSGGPYEQFF. The CDR3 DNA reads TGTGCCAGCAGCCCCTGGACTAGCGGGGGCCCTTATGAGCAGTTCTTC.

The V and J genes are TRBV9 and TRBJ2-3; 7 bases align to TRBD1. The V and J ends lost 4 bases and 3 bases, in that order; junction bases with no gene match: 8. CDR1 is SGDLS and CDR2 is YYNGEE in the germline V gene. The CDR3 loop spans 15 amino acids. In nucleotides, the CDR3 is TGTGCCAGCAGCTTAAGACAGGGAAGTACAGATACGCAGTATTTT. Protein sequence: CASSLRQGSTDTQYF. The full variable domain, with the rest looked up from reference TRBV9 and TRBJ2-3, is DSGVTQTPKHLITATGQRVTLRCSPRSGDLSVYWYQQSLDQGLQFLIQYYNGEERAKGNILERFSAQQFPDLHSELNLSSLELGDSALYFCASSLRQGSTDTQYFGPGTRLTVL.

The V call is TRBV7-9, the J call TRBJ2-1, with 8 positions matching TRBD1. Germline-derived CDR1 and CDR2 are SEHNR and FQNEAQ (reference sequence). The CDR3 sequence is 19 residues long. V was pared by 4 bases and J by 0 bases, with 14 bases of the junction left unmatched. CDR3 sequence (DNA): TGTGCCAGCAGCTCCCGGCAGGGGGCCTTAACCCACTCCTACAATGAGCAGTTCTTC. This gives the protein CASSSRQGALTHSYNEQFF.

The CDR3 spells CASRGRGQGHNEQFF. The CDR3 DNA sequence: TGTGCCAGCAGGGGAAGGGGACAGGGGCACAATGAGCAGTTCTTC. The rearrangement links TRBV6-5 to TRBJ2-1; TRBD1 aligns across 10 bases. The trim removed 6 bases at V and 5 bases at J, leaving 7 bases unmatched. The germline CDR1 and CDR2 sequences are MNHEY and SVGAGI. The CDR3 covers 15 residues.

The chain has TRBV6-5 and TRBJ1-2; TRBD1 might be the D (5 bases). The ends were cut back, 6 bases at V and 8 bases at J, with 13 bases in the middle. The CDR3 loop spans 12 amino acids. The germline V gene has CDR1 MNHEY and CDR2 SVGAGI. CDR3 sequence (DNA): TGTGCCAGCAGAGACAGAGCCGGGGGCTACACCTTC. Translated: CASRDRAGGYTF.

The chain employs TRBV19 and TRBJ1-6, with 8 bases aligning to TRBD1. Looked up from germline, CDR1 is LNHDA and CDR2 is SQIVND (reference sequence). The CDR3 sequence is 16 residues long. J lost 6 bases, V lost 5 bases, and 9 bases had no gene match. CDR3 coding DNA: TGTGCCAGTAGTGCCCTCCTCAGGGGGCTTAATTCACCCCTCCACTTT. Translation: CASSALLRGLNSPLHF.

The V gene is TRBV6-1, the J gene TRBJ2-1, with D tentatively TRBD1 (6 bases). The CDR3 totals 14 residues. Germline values: CDR1 MNHNS, CDR2 SASEGT. V was pared by 2 bases and J by 7 bases, with 12 bases between. For the CDR3, the DNA is TGTGCCAGCAGTGAATTCAGGGGCGGGAATGAGCAGTTCTTC. Residues: CASSEFRGGNEQFF.

The rearrangement uses TRBV5-5 and TRBJ1-2; 7 nucleotides agree with TRBD1. The CDR3 contains 16 residues. Germline CDR1 is SGHKS and CDR2 is YYEKEE (reference sequence). Germline trimming cut 0 bases from V and 2 bases from J; bases unmatched to any gene: 7. The DNA for the CDR3 is TGTGCCAGCAGCTTGGCCGGGACAGTAATGAACTATGGCTACACCTTC. It yields the protein CASSLAGTVMNYGYTF.

CDR3 loop: CASSWTGTQETQYF. Here the CDR3 DNA reads TGTGCCAGCAGCTGGACAGGGACCCAAGAGACCCAGTACTTC. The chain is built from TRBV5-6 and TRBJ2-5; TRBD1 matches 8 bases. J lost 1 base, V lost 3 bases, and 2 bases had no gene match. CDR3 length: 14 residues. Germline V lookup: CDR1 SGHDT, CDR2 YYEEEE.

This clone was recorded once. This rearrangement joins TRBV7-2 to TRBJ2-7, with 7 positions matching TRBD1. Per the germline V gene, CDR1 is SGHTA and CDR2 is FQGNSA. This CDR3 has 14 amino acids. The V segment lost 3 bases and the J segment 2 bases; nucleotides outside the gene matches: 4. This CDR3 reads CASSFRQGPYEQYF. CDR3 nucleotides: TGTGCCAGCAGCTTTCGACAGGGACCCTACGAGCAGTACTTC. The variable domain in full, with the rest retrieved from reference TRBV7-2 and TRBJ2-7, is GAGVSQSPSNKVTEKGKDVELRCDPISGHTALYWYRQSLGQGLEFLIYFQGNSAPDKSGLPSDRFSAERTGGSVSTLTIQRTQQEDSAVYLCASSFRQGPYEQYFGPGTRLTVT.

The rearrangement joins TRBV25-1 to TRBJ1-2, with D possibly TRBD1 on 6 matching bases. The CDR3 spans 14 residues. CDR1 and CDR2 (germline): MGHDK, SYGVNS. V was pared by 2 bases and J by 6 bases, with 13 bases between. The CDR3 spells CASSELGAADGYTF. CDR3 in DNA: TGTGCCAGCAGTGAACTGGGGGCAGCGGATGGCTACACCTTC.

This chain connects TRBV7-2 to TRBJ1-2; possibly TRBD1 for D (6 bases). The V and J ends lost 6 bases and 3 bases respectively, with 23 bases between them. Germline-derived CDR1 and CDR2 are SGHTA and FQGNSA. This CDR3 is built from 17 residues. This CDR3 reads CASRKILRGANDYGYTF. DNA for the CDR3: TGTGCCAGCAGAAAGATACTACGGGGGGCGAACGACTATGGCTACACCTTC.

The chain has TRBV18 and TRBJ1-3; D gene ambiguous. Germline lookup yields CDR1 KGHSH and CDR2 LQKENI. V lost 6 bases, J lost 0 bases, and 15 bases lay in between. CDR3 length: 16 residues. The CDR3 reads CASSLMETPSGNTIYF. The CDR3 nucleotides are TGTGCCAGCTCCCTCATGGAGACCCCCTCTGGAAACACCATATATTTT.

The V and J genes are TRBV7-3 and TRBJ2-2; 9 bases match TRBD2. Trimming took 5 bases from V and 5 from J; bases not matched to a gene: 6. Germline CDR1 reads SGHTA; CDR2 reads FQGTGA. This CDR3 contains 15 residues. For the CDR3, the DNA is TGTGCCAGCAGCGGGAAAGCGGGGGGTACCGGGGAGCTGTTTTTT. Encoded protein: CASSGKAGGTGELFF.